This T cell receptor (beta chain) was found in a study of T-cell reconstitution after alpha-beta-depleted transplantation in children. Construction of the TCRbeta library involved unique molecular identifiers. TCRdb re-analysed the PCR reads in MiXCR, keeping a single row per CDR3 protein. The sample has hundreds of thousands of distinct CDR3 sequences, 20% to 25% seen once. V shed 7 bases, J shed 5 bases, and the junction held 7 bases outside the gene matches. CDR1 SNHLY and CDR2 FYNNEI come from the germline V gene. The CDR3 extends over 15 amino acids. The sequence was obtained from a boy in the first two years of life who had a stem cell transplant for acute myeloid leukemia, so the T cells may come from the graft donor. This chain uses TRBV2 with TRBJ2-2, with 10 bases that match TRBD2. Here the sequenced sample was PBMCs, mostly from graft donor cells, taken 360 days after TCRalphabeta/CD19-depleted stem cell transplant. The CDR3 nucleotides read TGTGCCAGCAATACCGGGACTAGCGTGACCGGGGAGCTGTTTTTT. Translation gives CASNTGTSVTGELFF.